This T cell receptor beta chain was observed in a study of T cells in Graves' hyperthyroidism and ophthalmopathy. Germline V gene lookup returns CDR1 SNHLY and CDR2 FYNNEI. The CDR3 extends over 14 amino acids. This clonotype was found a few times. Mismatch with germline at one junction end may stem from a read error. Amplified regions were TCR beta CDR3 sequences from RNA transcripts. HTBI primers were employed in a first-round RT-PCR of the TCR CDR3. TCRdb independently ran MiXCR on the multiplex PCR reads; one entry per CDR3 protein. The table lists about 360,000 distinct CDR3 sequences, around 14% of them singletons, with 9.2% in the top ten.

The chain employs TRBV2 and TRBJ1-1, with D perhaps TRBD1 (5 bases). Material: blood. The clonotype comes from a young woman with Graves' hyperthyroidism. The CDR3 is CASSQEGFTDKAFF. The DNA for the CDR3 is TGCGCCAGCAGCCAGGAGGGGTTTACCGACAAAGCTTTCTTT.